A single T cell receptor beta chain is shown here with its context. The record originates from a study of identical twins. TCRdb re-called the 5' RACE reads with MiXCR, one entry per CDR3 protein. The table has 600,000 to 800,000 distinct CDR3 sequences, about 20% seen once. The same sample was also studied in work on T cells expressing NK-cell markers.

Sequences were obtained from PBMCs. The clonotype comes from a woman in her late teens or twenties in good health.

CDR3 residues: CASSHSGGHQETQYF. The CDR3 bases are TGTGCCAGCAGCCATAGCGGGGGCCACCAAGAGACCCAGTACTTC. This chain links TRBV9 with TRBJ2-5, with 9 bases matching TRBD2. This CDR3 has 15 amino acids. Germline-derived CDR1 and CDR2 are SGDLS and YYNGEE. With 4 bases clipped from V and 0 bases from J, the junction kept 4 bases outside the gene matches.